A single sample gave rise to the 3 T cell receptor beta chains below, sequenced in a study of T cells after yellow fever vaccination. TCRdb reanalysed the 5' RACE reads using MiXCR and keeps one entry per CDR3 protein. The top ten hold approximately 14% of the sample, which has 550,000 or so distinct CDR3 sequences, around 21% seen once. Sequencing was performed on PBMCs, taken 15 days after the yellow fever booster vaccination. These TCRs come from a man aged 25-45 years who received the YFV17D yellow fever vaccine.

This clonotype was found many times. The chain joins TRBV24-1 to TRBJ2-2; 12 bases agree with TRBD1. Germline assignment: CDR1 KGHDR and CDR2 SFDVKD. V dropped 3 bases and J dropped 5; count of bases not matched to a gene: 3. The CDR3 has 16 amino acids. CDR3 residues: CATSDPGQGATGELFF. The CDR3 coding sequence is TGTGCCACCAGTGATCCGGGACAGGGGGCTACCGGGGAGCTGTTTTTT.

This clonotype was counted between two and nine times. The chain uses TRBV6-5 and TRBJ2-1; 8 bases agree with TRBD2. In germline, CDR1 is MNHEY, CDR2 SVGAGI. J gave up 6 bases and V 4 bases, and 11 bases lay outside the gene matches. CDR3 length: 16 amino acids. The CDR3 loop is CASSFEGLGVGNEQFF. Written as DNA, the CDR3 is TGTGCCAGCAGTTTCGAGGGACTAGGAGTCGGCAATGAGCAGTTCTTC.

A few counts support this clonotype. This chain uses TRBV27 with TRBJ2-6; weak D call: TRBD1 (7 bases). The V end lost 6 bases, the J end lost 2 bases, and 14 bases lay between the germline ends. The CDR3 consists of 16 residues. CDR1 is MNHEY and CDR2 is SMNVEV in the germline V gene (reference sequence). The CDR3 protein is CASSQSRGAGANVLTF. The DNA for the CDR3 is TGTGCCAGCAGCCAAAGCAGGGGGGCTGGGGCCAACGTCCTGACTTTC.